This T cell receptor (beta chain) is from a study of CD4+ T cells in melanoma. General study points: Reportedly, melanoma neoantigen-specific CD4+ T cells showed varied differentiation states.

From germline, CDR1 is SGHTA and CDR2 FQGTGA. V lost 5 bases and J 4 bases, leaving 8 bases between the germline ends. The CDR3 has 12 residues. The protocol was immunoSEQ multiplex PCR, while the TCRdb copy is restricted to in-frame clones and leaves out a portion. The table shows around 14,000 clones, with less than 65% occurring only once. This clone came up once. Its antigen is still unknown. The sample taken for sequencing was cells from a culture (not recorded whether cultured in vitro). The chain uses TRBV7-3 and TRBJ1-1, with D possibly TRBD1 on 5 matching bases. The receptor was derived from a human donor with melanoma. CDR3 sequence: CASSNGGTEAFF. CDR3 coding DNA: TGTGCCAGCAGCAATGGGGGCACTGAAGCTTTCTTT.